This is a list of T cell receptor beta chains from one sample in a study of blood T cell repertoires in COVID-19. Here immunoSEQ multiplex PCR was the method, and the copy in TCRdb shows in-frame clones only, minus some. The sample has 42,000 or so clones, roughly four fifths seen once; the top ten hold more than 30%. Sequences were obtained from peripheral blood. The receptors were gathered from a middle-aged man with active or convalescent COVID-19. The CDR3 runs from the conserved cysteine through the conserved F or W. The order of the fields is V gene, D gene, J gene, clone size, CDR3 DNA, CDR3 protein. D genes are given only for firm matches. Clone size is stated in some rows and not others, as once, few, many or a class when expanded.

TRBV27	TRBD1	TRBJ1-1	NA	TGTGCCAGCAGTTTATCCAGGACAGGGTATGCTGAAGCTTTCTTT	CASSLSRTGYAEAFF
TRBV4-2	TRBD1	TRBJ1-1	few	TGTGCCAGCAGCCAAGAAAACGGGGACAGACCCACTGAAGCTTTCTTT	CASSQENGDRPTEAFF
TRBV10-3	NA	TRBJ2-1	NA	TGTGCCATCAAAGCTCCGCGGGAAGTTGGTGCGAATGAGCAGTTCTTC	CAIKAPREVGANEQFF
TRBV7-8	TRBD1	TRBJ1-2	NA	TGTGCCAGCAGCTCAATGGGAACAGGGACAGCTAACTATGGCTACACCTTC	CASSSMGTGTANYGYTF
TRBV18	TRBD2	TRBJ2-7	NA	TGTGCCAGCTCACCACCGATCTTGGCGGGAGTTAGCGAGCAGTACTTC	CASSPPILAGVSEQYF
TRBV24-1	TRBD2	TRBJ2-5	NA	TGTGCCACCAGTGAGTCAGCGGGAGGGTTGGAGGAGACCCAGTACTTC	CATSESAGGLEETQYF
TRBV24-1	TRBD1	TRBJ1-2	NA	TGTGCCACCAGTGAGGCTGACAGGGTAGGCGGCTACACCTTC	CATSEADRVGGYTF
TRBV2	NA	TRBJ2-4	NA	TGTGCCAGCAGTGAACAGGGATCCAAAAACATTCAGTACTTC	CASSEQGSKNIQYF
TRBV2	NA	TRBJ2-3	once	TGTGCCAGCGGAGACCCCTTGGGAGATACGCAGTATTTT	CASGDPLGDTQYF
TRBV14	TRBD1	TRBJ1-2	NA	TGTGCCAGCAGCCAAGATTGGGGACAGCTTTCTGGCTACACCTTC	CASSQDWGQLSGYTF
TRBV19	TRBD1	TRBJ1-2	NA	TGTGCCAGTAGTATTCGGGACAGGGGGTTCAACTATGGCTACACCTTC	CASSIRDRGFNYGYTF
TRBV19	NA	TRBJ1-2	few	TGTGCCAGTAGCGTCGGGTCCAACTACACCTTC	CASSVGSNYTF
TRBV6-5	TRBD1	TRBJ2-2	NA	TGTGCCAGCAGAGGACAGGGCAACACCGGGGAGCTGTTTTTT	CASRGQGNTGELFF
TRBV19	NA	TRBJ1-2	NA	TGTGCCAGTAGTATGGTCGTGCAGAATGGCTACACCTTC	CASSMVVQNGYTF
TRBV28	TRBD1	TRBJ1-5	once	TGTGCCAGCAGGCGACAGGGCGGTCAGCCCCAGCATTTT	CASRRQGGQPQHF
TRBV30	NA	TRBJ1-2	NA	TGTGCTGCTACTACAGGGTACTATGGCTACACCTTC	CAATTGYYGYTF
TRBV15	TRBD1	TRBJ1-6	NA	TGTGCCACCAGCAGGAAAGCAGGGGGGAATTCACCCCTCCACTTT	CATSRKAGGNSPLHF